A single sample is the source of the 27 T cell receptor beta chains below, sequenced in a study of cytomegalovirus exposure and HLA in healthy donors. The PCR contained 60 Vbeta and 13 Jbeta primers. Generated by immunoSEQ multiplex PCR, the TCRdb table keeps only in-frame clones and is missing some. The table includes approximately 170,000 clones, around four fifths detected once. Sequencing was performed on PBMCs. The receptors were sampled from a man aged 18 to 30 in good health and CMV-seropositive.

V usage is TRBV7-3 and J usage is TRBJ2-6; D call uncertain. CDR1 is SGHTA and CDR2 is FQGTGA in the germline V gene. The CDR3 is 18 residues long. V was clipped by 1 base and J by 0 bases, with 13 bases between them. CDR3 coding DNA: TGTGCCAGCAGCTTAATTGCGTCAGCGAACTCTGGGGCCAACGTCCTGACTTTC. It translates to CASSLIASANSGANVLTF.

The chain employs TRBV28 and TRBJ2-5; perhaps TRBD2 as D (6 bases). Germline lookup yields CDR1 MDHEN and CDR2 SYDVKM. The CDR3 covers 14 residues. V was cut by 3 bases and J by 0 bases, with 8 bases left in between. CDR3 in amino acids: CASSFGTHQETQYF. The CDR3 nucleotides read TGTGCCAGCAGTTTCGGGACTCACCAAGAGACCCAGTACTTC.

This rearrangement joins TRBV6-5 to TRBJ2-7, with 11 bases aligning to TRBD1. This CDR3 has 15 residues. The J segment lost 4 bases and the V segment lost 5 bases, leaving 7 bases of the junction unmatched. Germline V gene data show CDR1 as MNHEY and CDR2 as SVGAGI. This CDR3 reads CASSPRTGGGYEQYF. CDR3 in DNA: TGTGCCAGCAGTCCTCGGACAGGGGGCGGGTACGAGCAGTACTTC.

The chain uses TRBV2 and TRBJ2-1; D might be TRBD2 (7 bases). Germline loops: CDR1 SNHLY, CDR2 FYNNEI. V dropped 7 bases and J dropped 7 bases, with 29 bases sitting between them. This CDR3 is built from 18 residues. The CDR3 DNA reads TGTGCCAGCACCCCCTATGGGGGCGGGAGAGAAATGGTAAATGAGCAGTTCTTC. Protein: CASTPYGGGREMVNEQFF.

The chain is built from TRBV2 and TRBJ1-4; 8 nucleotides match TRBD1. Trimming took 5 bases from V and 6 from J; bases not matched to a gene: 11. The CDR3 loop spans 16 amino acids. Germline-derived CDR1 and CDR2 are SNHLY and FYNNEI. The CDR3 sequence is CASSPPDRVYDEKLFF. In DNA, the CDR3 is TGTGCCAGCAGTCCCCCGGACAGGGTGTATGATGAAAAACTGTTTTTT. The variable domain in full, with the rest retrieved from reference TRBV2 and TRBJ1-4, is EPEVTQTPSHQVTQMGQEVILRCVPISNHLYFYWYRQILGQKVEFLVSFYNNEISEKSEIFDDQFSVERPDGSNFTLKIRSTKLEDSAMYFCASSPPDRVYDEKLFFGSGTQLSVL.

The chain combines TRBV7-9 with TRBJ2-3; 8 bases match TRBD1. This CDR3 has 18 amino acids. Germline trimming cut 6 bases from V and 1 base from J; bases unmatched to any gene: 15. CDR1 SEHNR and CDR2 FQNEAQ come from the germline V gene (reference sequence). CDR3 sequence reads: CASRSLPRTGLGTDTQYF. CDR3 nucleotides: TGTGCCAGCAGGTCTCTCCCTCGGACAGGGTTAGGCACAGATACGCAGTATTTT.

The genes are TRBV5-4 and TRBJ2-5; 8 nucleotides align to TRBD1. The CDR3 contains 16 residues. Germline values: CDR1 SGHNT, CDR2 YYREEE (reference sequence). Trimming took 2 bases from V and 1 from J; bases not matched to a gene: 7. CDR3 coding DNA: TGTGCCAGCAGCTTTACCCCGGACAGGGCCCAAGAGACCCAGTACTTC. It is translated as CASSFTPDRAQETQYF.

V usage is TRBV29-1 and J usage is TRBJ2-2; D is ambiguous. V was trimmed by 5 bases and J by 5 bases, leaving 9 bases between them. This CDR3 has 12 amino acids. CDR1 and CDR2 from the germline V gene are SQVTM and ANQGSEA. The DNA of the CDR3 is TGCAGCGTTTTCCTACAGACCGGGGAGCTGTTTTTT. This translates into CSVFLQTGELFF.

The CDR3 spells CASSLGASGTQETQYF. CDR3 coding DNA: TGCGCCAGCAGCTTGGGGGCTAGCGGGACACAAGAGACCCAGTACTTC. The chain has TRBV5-1 and TRBJ2-5; 9 nucleotides line up with TRBD2. V shed 0 bases and J 2 bases; nucleotides not matched to a gene: 5. The CDR3 consists of 16 residues. Germline values: CDR1 SGHRS, CDR2 YFSETQ.

The V call is TRBV12-5, the J call TRBJ2-7; 7 positions match TRBD1. Germline V gene data show CDR1 as LGHNT and CDR2 as FRNRAP. The junction had 11 bases not matched to a gene; V was cut back by 6 bases and J by 0 bases. CDR3 length equals 16 residues. CDR3 sequence reads: CASGTPGGFSSYEQYF. DNA of the CDR3: TGTGCTAGTGGCACCCCAGGGGGATTTAGCTCCTACGAGCAGTACTTC.

This chain connects TRBV5-1 to TRBJ2-3, with D possibly being TRBD2 (7 bases). The CDR3 length is 16 residues. With 6 bases removed from V and 4 bases from J, the gap between germline ends came to 21 bases. CDR1 and CDR2 from the germline V gene are SGHRS and YFSETQ. In nucleotides, the CDR3 is TGCGCCAGCACCGGACCGTGGGGGGGCGTATCAGATACGCAGTATTTT. Protein product: CASTGPWGGVSDTQYF.

The chain has TRBV7-8 and TRBJ2-1, with D tentatively TRBD2 (6 bases). Trimming took off 0 bases at V and 0 bases at J, with 9 bases between the two ends. Per the germline V gene, CDR1 is SGHVS and CDR2 is FQNEAQ. The CDR3 sequence is 16 residues long. The CDR3 DNA sequence: TGTGCCAGCAGCTTAGCTGCCGGGAGCTCCTACAATGAGCAGTTCTTC. This translates into CASSLAAGSSYNEQFF.

The rearrangement uses TRBV19 and TRBJ2-1, with 10 bases matching TRBD2. The ends lost 3 bases at V and 4 bases at J; junction bases unmatched: 9. The CDR3 has 17 amino acids. Per germline, CDR1 LNHDA and CDR2 SQIVND (reference sequence). The CDR3 region is CASSMIAGGSGYNEQFF. Written as DNA, the CDR3 is TGTGCCAGTAGTATGATAGCGGGAGGATCTGGTTACAATGAGCAGTTCTTC.

This clone was observed a single time. The chain recombines TRBV14 with TRBJ2-3, with 11 bases fitting TRBD2. J gave up 5 bases and V 4 bases, and 5 bases lay outside the gene matches. The CDR3 extends over 15 amino acids. The germline gives CDR1 SGHDN, CDR2 FVKESK. The CDR3: CASSRGLAGIDTQYF. For the CDR3, the DNA is TGTGCCAGCAGCCGCGGACTAGCGGGTATAGATACGCAGTATTTT.

The J gene is TRBJ2-5, the V gene TRBV28, with TRBD1 as a possible D gene (6 bases). Looked up from germline, CDR1 is MDHEN and CDR2 is SYDVKM. The CDR3 runs to 16 residues. The V and J ends lost 2 bases and 3 bases respectively, with 16 bases between them. CDR3 loop: CASSLGWSTGKETQYF. The CDR3 DNA sequence: TGTGCCAGCAGTTTAGGTTGGTCCACAGGGAAAGAGACCCAGTACTTC.

The chain links TRBV10-2 to TRBJ2-1; weak D call: TRBD1 (6 bases). CDR3 length equals 14 residues. Germline assignment: CDR1 WSHSY and CDR2 SAAADI. V was pared by 6 bases and J by 2 bases, with 11 bases between. The CDR3 nucleotides are TGCGCCAGCAGAGAGACAGGTCCCTACAATGAGCAGTTCTTC. Its protein is CASRETGPYNEQFF.

The chain has TRBV4-3 and TRBJ2-7; 8 bases fit TRBD1. The V gene's germline CDR1 is LGHNA and CDR2 YSLEER. This CDR3 has 15 amino acids. J was trimmed by 1 base and V by 6 bases; bases with no gene match: 8. The CDR3: CASRPDREVSYEQYF. CDR3 DNA: TGCGCCAGCAGGCCGGACAGGGAGGTTTCCTACGAGCAGTACTTC.

This chain joins TRBV28 and TRBJ1-2; D uncertain. This CDR3 comprises 11 residues. The V gene's germline CDR1 is MDHEN and CDR2 SYDVKM. Trimming took off 8 bases at V and 4 bases at J, with 8 bases between the two ends. CDR3 in amino acids: CASSGIYGYTF. The DNA of the CDR3 is TGTGCCAGCTCGGGGATCTATGGCTACACCTTC.

V and J are TRBV29-1 and TRBJ1-2; D is undetermined. The CDR3 extends over 13 amino acids. Deletions cut 3 bases from V and 2 bases from J, with 10 bases between. The germline CDR1 and CDR2 sequences are SQVTM and ANQGSEA. The CDR3, as DNA: TGCAGCGTTGATTTAGTCCTAAACTATGGCTACACCTTC. This codes for CSVDLVLNYGYTF.

The genes are TRBV4-3 and TRBJ2-5; 12 positions match TRBD2. CDR1 and CDR2 (germline): LGHNA, YSLEER. The CDR3 extends over 22 amino acids. With 0 bases clipped from V and 4 bases from J, the junction kept 21 bases outside the gene matches. The CDR3: CASSQDEWNRRLAGAGGETQYF. In DNA, the CDR3 is TGCGCCAGCAGCCAAGATGAGTGGAATAGGAGACTAGCGGGAGCGGGAGGAGAGACCCAGTACTTC.

The rearrangement joins TRBV7-9 to TRBJ1-4; the match to TRBD1 covers 8 bases. V lost 5 bases and J lost 2; bases outside the gene matches: 7. Germline V lookup: CDR1 SEHNR, CDR2 FQNEAQ (reference sequence). There are 16 residues in the CDR3. For the CDR3, the DNA is TGTGCCAGCAGCCGAGACAGGGGTGGGACTAATGAAAAACTGTTTTTT. Translation: CASSRDRGGTNEKLFF.

This chain connects TRBV7-6 to TRBJ2-2, with TRBD2 matching over 7 bases. Trimming removed 6 bases from V and 1 base from J; junction bases left unmatched: 8. Per the germline V gene, CDR1 is SGHVS and CDR2 is FNYEAQ. This CDR3 is 16 amino acids long. This chain's CDR3 is CASRPGGTENTGELFF. The CDR3 DNA is TGTGCCAGCAGGCCGGGGGGTACAGAGAACACCGGGGAGCTGTTTTTT.

The V call is TRBV10-2, the J call TRBJ2-7, with a possible D match to TRBD2 (7 bases). Trimming shortened V by 5 bases and J by 1 base, and 24 bases separated the two germline ends. Germline-derived CDR1 and CDR2 are WSHSY and SAAADI. The CDR3 consists of 18 residues. The chain's CDR3 is CASSRTSGGAFESYEQYF. CDR3 nucleotides: TGCGCCAGCAGTCGAACTAGTGGGGGGGCCTTCGAGTCCTACGAGCAGTACTTC.

This clone was counted a few times. This rearrangement joins TRBV10-3 to TRBJ2-1, with TRBD2 matching 8 bases. V lost 6 bases and J lost 6; bases outside the gene matches: 7. Germline assignment: CDR1 ENHRY and CDR2 SYGVKD. The CDR3 extends over 14 amino acids. Here the CDR3 reads CAISTSGLGNEQFF. In DNA, the CDR3 is TGTGCCATCAGCACTAGCGGCCTCGGCAATGAGCAGTTCTTC.

The chain employs TRBV2 and TRBJ1-5; D unresolved. From germline, CDR1 is SNHLY and CDR2 FYNNEI. V dropped 6 bases and J dropped 4 bases, with 13 bases sitting between them. This CDR3 contains 14 residues. The DNA for the CDR3 is TGTGCCAGCAGAGGGCGAGGGTCTAATCAGCCCCAGCATTTT. As protein: CASRGRGSNQPQHF.

The chain has TRBV7-2 and TRBJ2-5, with 11 bases fitting TRBD2. V trimming: 5 bases; J trimming: 0 bases; junction bases outside the gene matches: 8. Germline V CDR1 and CDR2: SGHTA, FQGNSA. CDR3 length: 17 residues. CDR3 amino acids: CASSPLTSGVNQETQYF. The CDR3 DNA reads TGTGCCAGCAGCCCACTGACTAGCGGGGTTAACCAAGAGACCCAGTACTTC.

The chain recombines TRBV4-1 with TRBJ2-1, with D possibly being TRBD1 (5 bases). The germline V gene encodes CDR1 MGHRA and CDR2 YSYEKL. This CDR3 has 17 amino acids. The ends were cut back, 0 bases at V and 0 bases at J, with 12 bases in the middle. The CDR3 loop reads CASSQDPPQGSYNEQFF. For the CDR3, the DNA is TGCGCCAGCAGCCAAGATCCACCTCAGGGCTCCTACAATGAGCAGTTCTTC.